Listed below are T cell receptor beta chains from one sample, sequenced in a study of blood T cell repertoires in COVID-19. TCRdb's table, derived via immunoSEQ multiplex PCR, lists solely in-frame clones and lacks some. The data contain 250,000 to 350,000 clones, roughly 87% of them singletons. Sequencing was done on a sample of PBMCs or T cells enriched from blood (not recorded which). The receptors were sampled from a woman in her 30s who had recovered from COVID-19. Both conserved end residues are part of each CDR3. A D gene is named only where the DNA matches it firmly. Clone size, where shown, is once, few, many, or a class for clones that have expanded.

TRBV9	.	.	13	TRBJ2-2	CASSVGGTGELFF	TGTGCCAGCAGCGTGGGGGGAACCGGGGAGCTGTTTTTT
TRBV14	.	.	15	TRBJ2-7	CASSLTGTFDYEQYF	TGTGCCAGCAGCCTAACCGGGACTTTCGACTACGAGCAGTACTTC
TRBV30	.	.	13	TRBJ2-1	CAWSVTSVDEQFF	TGTGCCTGGAGTGTCACCAGCGTCGATGAGCAGTTCTTC
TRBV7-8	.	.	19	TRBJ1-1	CASSLLYRLGFRLSTEAFF	TGTGCCAGCAGCTTACTGTACAGGCTTGGCTTCCGGTTAAGCACTGAAGCTTTCTTT
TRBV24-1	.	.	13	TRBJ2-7	CATSGPEMYEQYF	TGTGCCACCAGTGGCCCCGAGATGTACGAGCAGTACTTC
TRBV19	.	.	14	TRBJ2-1	CASSIRPGATEQFF	TGTGCCAGTAGTATCCGGCCAGGGGCCACTGAGCAGTTCTTC
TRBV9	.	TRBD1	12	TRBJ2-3	CASRGGSDTQYF	TGTGCCAGCCGAGGGGGCTCAGATACGCAGTATTTT
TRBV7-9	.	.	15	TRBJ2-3	CASSSFGGASDTQYF	TGTGCCAGCAGCTCCTTCGGAGGGGCCTCAGATACGCAGTATTTT
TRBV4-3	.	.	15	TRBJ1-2	CASSQDIGAPYGYTF	TGCGCCAGCAGCCAAGATATAGGGGCCCCCTATGGCTACACCTTC
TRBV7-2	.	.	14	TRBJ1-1	CASSLVTGSAEAFF	TGTGCCAGCAGCTTAGTAACAGGGAGCGCTGAAGCTTTCTTT
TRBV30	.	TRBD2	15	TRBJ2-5	CAWTRGLALQETQYF	TGTGCCTGGACGAGAGGACTAGCCCTCCAGGAGACCCAGTACTTC
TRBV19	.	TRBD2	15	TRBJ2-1	CASSNWRGTLNEQFF	TGTGCCAGTAGTAATTGGCGGGGGACCTTAAATGAGCAGTTCTTC
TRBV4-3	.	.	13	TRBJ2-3	CASSQDAGDTQYF	TGCGCCAGCAGCCAAGATGCGGGGGATACGCAGTATTTT
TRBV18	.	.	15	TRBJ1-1	CASSPLIGAHAEAFF	TGTGCCAGCTCACCACTTATAGGGGCCCACGCTGAAGCTTTCTTT
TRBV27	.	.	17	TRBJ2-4	CASRRSGFNLAKNIQYF	TGTGCCAGCAGAAGATCAGGGTTCAATCTAGCCAAAAACATTCAGTACTTC
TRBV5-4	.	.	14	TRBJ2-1	CASSVEPGYNEQFF	TGTGCCAGCAGCGTCGAACCCGGGTACAATGAGCAGTTCTTC
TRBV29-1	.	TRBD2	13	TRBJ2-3	CSVVGTITDTQYF	TGCAGCGTTGTTGGGACTATCACAGATACGCAGTATTTT
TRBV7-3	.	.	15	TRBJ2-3	CASSHSFTSTDTQYF	TGTGCCAGCAGCCACAGTTTCACTAGCACAGATACGCAGTATTTT
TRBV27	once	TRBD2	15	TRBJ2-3	CASSFYSGREDTQYF	TGTGCCAGCAGTTTTTATAGCGGGAGGGAAGATACGCAGTATTTT
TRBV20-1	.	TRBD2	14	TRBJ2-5	CSASGLAAQETQYF	TGCAGTGCTAGTGGACTAGCGGCACAAGAGACCCAGTACTTC
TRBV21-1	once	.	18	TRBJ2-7	CASSYQSRGGHRTYEQYF	TGTGCCAGCAGCTACCAATCACGGGGGGGACACCGGACCTACGAGCAGTACTTC
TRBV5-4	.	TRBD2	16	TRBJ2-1	CASSGTGLAGIAEQFF	TGTGCCAGCAGCGGTACGGGACTAGCGGGAATCGCTGAGCAGTTCTTC
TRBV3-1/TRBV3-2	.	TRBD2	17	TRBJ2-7	CASSRLGLAGNSYEQYF	TGTGCCAGCAGCCGATTGGGACTAGCGGGAAACTCCTACGAGCAGTACTTC
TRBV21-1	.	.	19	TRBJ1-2	CASSPFSGTGGAWNYGYTF	TGTGCCAGCAGCCCCTTCTCCGGGACAGGGGGCGCTTGGAACTATGGCTACACCTTC
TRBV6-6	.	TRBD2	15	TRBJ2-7	CASSYPGGSGDEQYF	TGTGCCAGCAGCTACCCCGGCGGTAGCGGGGACGAGCAGTACTTC
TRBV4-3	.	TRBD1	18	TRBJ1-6	CASSQDGLLQGVNSPLHF	TGCGCCAGCAGCCAAGACGGGTTGTTACAGGGGGTGAATTCACCCCTCCACTTT
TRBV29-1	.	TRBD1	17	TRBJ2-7	CSVEEVRGDRGRYEQYF	TGCAGCGTTGAAGAGGTTCGTGGGGACAGGGGAAGGTACGAGCAGTACTTC
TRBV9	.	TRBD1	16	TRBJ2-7	CASSPSPGTGTYEQYF	TGTGCCAGCAGCCCTAGCCCCGGGACAGGGACCTACGAGCAGTACTTC
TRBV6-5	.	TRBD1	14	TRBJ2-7	CASIPDRVGYEQYF	TGTGCCAGCATCCCGGACAGGGTCGGCTACGAGCAGTACTTC
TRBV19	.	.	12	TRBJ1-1	CASSIRGTEAFF	TGTGCCAGTAGTATACGAGGGACAGAAGCTTTCTTT
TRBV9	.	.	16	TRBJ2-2	CASSPLSVTATGELFF	TGTGCCAGCAGCCCCCTATCCGTGACAGCTACCGGGGAGCTGTTTTTT
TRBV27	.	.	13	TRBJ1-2	CASSLTGGIGYTF	TGTGCCAGCAGTTTAACGGGGGGCATTGGCTACACCTTC
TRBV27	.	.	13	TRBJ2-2	CASRAVGTGELFF	TGTGCCAGCAGAGCGGTAGGGACCGGGGAGCTGTTTTTT
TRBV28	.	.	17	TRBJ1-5	CASSLFYGDGRSQPQHF	TGTGCCAGCAGTTTATTTTACGGAGATGGAAGGAGTCAGCCCCAGCATTTT
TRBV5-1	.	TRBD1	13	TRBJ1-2	CASSSTGGYGYTF	TGCGCCAGCAGCTCAACAGGGGGCTATGGCTACACCTTC
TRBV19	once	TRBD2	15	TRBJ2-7	CASSTRTSGYYEQYF	TGTGCCAGTAGTACTCGGACTAGCGGTTACTACGAGCAGTACTTC
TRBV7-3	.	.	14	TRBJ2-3	CASSTTAGTGQKYF	TGTGCCAGCAGCACCACGGCCGGTACCGGACAGAAGTATTTT
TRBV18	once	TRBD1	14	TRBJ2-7	CASSLGGQPYEQYF	TGTGCCAGCTCACTAGGGGGACAGCCCTACGAGCAGTACTTC
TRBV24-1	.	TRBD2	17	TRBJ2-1	CATSDPSPSGSTNEQFF	TGTGCCACCAGTGACCCTTCCCCTAGCGGGAGTACAAATGAGCAGTTCTTC
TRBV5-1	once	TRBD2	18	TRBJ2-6	CASSRGGRELYGANVLTF	TGCGCCAGCAGTCGGGGAGGGCGGGAGCTATATGGGGCCAACGTCCTGACTTTC
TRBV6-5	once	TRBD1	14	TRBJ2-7	CASSPTTGSYEQYF	TGTGCCAGCAGTCCAACGACAGGGTCCTACGAGCAGTACTTC
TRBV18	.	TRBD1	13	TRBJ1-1	CASSPTGGTEAFF	TGTGCCAGCTCACCAACAGGGGGCACTGAAGCTTTCTTT
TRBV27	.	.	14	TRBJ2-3	CASSFNVGADTQYF	TGTGCCAGCAGTTTTAACGTCGGGGCAGATACGCAGTATTTT
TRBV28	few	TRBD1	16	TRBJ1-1	CASSELQGLLNTEAFF	TGTGCCAGCAGCGAATTACAGGGGCTGTTGAACACTGAAGCTTTCTTT
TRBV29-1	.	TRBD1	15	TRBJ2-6	CSVRDSHSGANVLTF	TGCAGCGTTCGGGACAGCCACTCTGGGGCCAACGTCCTGACTTTC
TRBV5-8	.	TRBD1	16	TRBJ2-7	CASSSLDRGRTYEQYF	TGTGCCAGCAGCTCCCTAGACAGGGGACGTACCTACGAGCAGTACTTC
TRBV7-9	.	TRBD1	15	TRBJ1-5	CASSPGTGGDQPQHF	TGTGCCAGCAGCCCCGGGACAGGGGGCGACCAGCCCCAGCATTTT
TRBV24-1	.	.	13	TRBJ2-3	CATRPAGADTQYF	TGTGCCACCAGGCCAGCCGGAGCAGATACGCAGTATTTT
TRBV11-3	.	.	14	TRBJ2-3	CATSTGFRTDTQYF	TGTGCCACGTCTACAGGGTTCCGCACAGATACGCAGTATTTT
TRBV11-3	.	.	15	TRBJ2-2	CASSLDVRATGELFF	TGTGCCAGCAGCTTAGACGTAAGAGCCACCGGGGAGCTGTTTTTT
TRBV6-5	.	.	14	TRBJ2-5	CASSYSPGEETQYF	TGTGCCAGCAGTTACTCGCCCGGGGAAGAGACCCAGTACTTC
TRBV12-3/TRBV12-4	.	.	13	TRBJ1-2	CASSPLGRYGYTF	TGTGCCAGCAGCCCCTTGGGGAGGTATGGCTACACCTTC
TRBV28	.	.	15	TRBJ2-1	CASSLLGPLANEQFF	TGTGCCAGCAGTTTACTCGGACCTCTAGCTAATGAGCAGTTCTTC
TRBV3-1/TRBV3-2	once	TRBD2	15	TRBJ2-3	CASSPERGTTDTQYF	TGTGCCAGCAGCCCTGAGCGGGGGACCACAGATACGCAGTATTTT
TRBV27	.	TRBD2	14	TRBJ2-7	CASGTGGALGEQYF	TGTGCCAGCGGGACCGGGGGGGCCTTAGGGGAGCAGTACTTC
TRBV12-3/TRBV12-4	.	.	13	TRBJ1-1	CASSLKRNTEAFF	TGTGCCAGCAGTTTAAAGAGGAACACTGAAGCTTTCTTT
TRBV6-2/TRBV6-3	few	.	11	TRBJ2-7	CASSPSYEQYF	TGTGCCAGCAGCCCCAGCTACGAGCAGTACTTC